A single sample is the source of the 20 T cell receptor beta chains below, sequenced in a study of identical twins. TCRdb reprocessed the 5' RACE reads via MiXCR and lists one record per CDR3 protein. The data hold some 600,000 distinct CDR3 sequences, with just over 7% observed a single time. These data also formed part of another study, on yellow fever vaccine responses in identical twins.

The source material was PBMCs. These receptors originate from a woman aged 18-29 years in good health.

CDR3 sequence: CASGMDTQYF. In DNA form, the CDR3 reads TGTGCCAGCGGGATGGATACGCAGTATTTT. The chain recombines TRBV12-3 or TRBV12-4 with TRBJ2-3, with D hard to call. V lost 8 bases, J lost 6 bases, and 6 bases lay in between. The CDR3 is made up of 10 amino acids.

The V gene is TRBV2, the J gene TRBJ1-1; D possibly corresponds to TRBD1 (5 bases). Germline V lookup: CDR1 SNHLY, CDR2 FYNNEI. This CDR3 comprises 10 residues. V lost 11 bases and J lost 8, with 12 bases in between. The CDR3 DNA reads as TGTGCCGCCCAGGGCTCGGAAGCTTTCTTT. Translation: CAAQGSEAFF.

V usage is TRBV7-3 and J usage is TRBJ2-3, with 13 bases fitting TRBD2. V was pared by 2 bases and J by 6 bases, with 14 bases of the junction left unmatched. The germline gives CDR1 SGHTA, CDR2 FQGTGA. The CDR3 runs to 19 residues. The CDR3 region is CASSLSQLGLAGVSDTQYF. The CDR3, as DNA: TGTGCCAGCAGCTTATCGCAACTAGGACTAGCGGGAGTATCGGATACGCAGTATTTT.

This clonotype was detected many times. This chain uses TRBV12-3 or TRBV12-4 with TRBJ2-1; 9 bases agree with TRBD2. The V and J ends lost 6 bases and 4 bases, in that order; junction bases with no gene match: 7. The CDR3 covers 15 residues. CDR3 DNA sequence: TGTGCCAGCAGACCCGGGACTAGCAGATACAATGAGCAGTTCTTC. The encoded protein is CASRPGTSRYNEQFF.

This clonotype was seen ten or more times. The chain links TRBV3-1 to TRBJ1-5; no definite D call. The CDR3 totals 14 residues. CDR1 is LGHDT and CDR2 is YNNKEL in the germline V gene (reference sequence). The V and J ends lost 3 bases and 0 bases respectively, with 6 bases between them. The CDR3 region has the DNA TGTGCCAGCAGCCAGACCGGTAGCAATCAGCCCCAGCATTTT. It codes for CASSQTGSNQPQHF.

This clonotype was counted a few times. CDR3 amino acids: CASSLRRVMRNTIYF. For the CDR3, the DNA is TGTGCCAGCAGCTTACGCAGGGTGATGCGAAACACCATATATTTT. The rearrangement joins TRBV5-6 to TRBJ1-3; weak D call: TRBD1 (5 bases). This CDR3 comprises 15 residues. Germline V gene sequence: CDR1 SGHDT, CDR2 YYEEEE. V lost 2 bases, J lost 5 bases, and 14 bases lay in between.

V is TRBV12-3 or TRBV12-4 and J is TRBJ1-5; 7 nucleotides match TRBD1. Germline trimming cut 7 bases from V and 0 bases from J; bases unmatched to any gene: 12. The CDR3 consists of 17 residues. The CDR3 reads CASTLRQGAYSNQPQHF. In nucleotides, the CDR3 is TGTGCCAGCACCCTAAGACAGGGAGCCTATAGCAATCAGCCCCAGCATTTT.

The chain uses TRBV27 and TRBJ2-3; TRBD2 agrees at 12 bases. V gave up 1 base and J gave up 5 bases; unmatched junction bases: 4. The CDR3 has 16 amino acids. Looked up from germline, CDR1 is MNHEY and CDR2 is SMNVEV (reference sequence). The CDR3: CASSLLASGGEDTQYF. DNA of the CDR3: TGTGCCAGCAGTTTATTGGCTAGCGGGGGGGAAGATACGCAGTATTTT.

Notes on this clonotype: Its ends do not fully match the called genes, so a read error is possible. J is TRBJ2-1 and V is TRBV12-3 or TRBV12-4; weak D call: TRBD1 (6 bases). The CDR3 is 15 amino acids. The CDR3 DNA follows: TGTGCCAGCAGCAGGACAGATTGGACTCACAATGAGGAGTTCTTC. This encodes CASSRTDWTHNEEFF.

This clonotype was seen a few times. The chain has TRBV12-3 or TRBV12-4 and TRBJ2-2; D might be TRBD1 or TRBD2, each matching 5 bases. V shed 9 bases and J shed 3 bases, with 17 bases lying between them. The length of the CDR3 is 15 residues. The CDR3: CARRGLGYDTGELFF. The CDR3 DNA sequence: TGTGCCAGGAGGGGATTGGGTTACGACACCGGGGAGCTGTTTTTT.

This clonotype was detected a few times. V is TRBV5-1 and J is TRBJ2-3, with TRBD1 matching 9 bases. The V gene's germline CDR1 is SGHRS and CDR2 YFSETQ. The J segment lost 0 bases and the V segment lost 2 bases, leaving 7 bases of the junction unmatched. The CDR3 is 17 amino acids. The CDR3 DNA is TGCGCCAGCAGCTTCCGGCGGACAGGGGCGAGCACAGATACGCAGTATTTT. This codes for CASSFRRTGASTDTQYF.

This clonotype appeared many times. The chain carries TRBV10-3 and TRBJ2-2; D gene uncertain. Germline CDR1 reads ENHRY; CDR2 reads SYGVKD. V lost 0 bases to trimming and J lost 0 bases, with 2 bases between them. The CDR3 contains 14 residues. CDR3 coding DNA: TGTGCCATCAGTGAGTCGGCGAACACCGGGGAGCTGTTTTTT. Translation gives CAISESANTGELFF.

Many counts were recorded for this clonotype. The rearrangement links TRBV27 to TRBJ2-1; 9 nucleotides align to TRBD2. This CDR3 is built from 14 residues. V lost 9 bases and J lost 5; bases outside the gene matches: 8. Germline lookup yields CDR1 MNHEY and CDR2 SMNVEV (reference sequence). The CDR3 loop is CASQRRTSDNEQFF. The CDR3 DNA sequence: TGTGCCAGTCAACGTCGGACTAGCGACAATGAGCAGTTCTTC.

With respect to this clonotype: A read error may produce the germline difference seen at one junction end. This chain joins TRBV3-1 and TRBJ2-6, with D tentatively TRBD1 (5 bases). Germline-derived CDR1 and CDR2 are LGHDT and YNNKEL (reference sequence). CDR3 length: 15 residues. The CDR3 is CASSQEFSGANVLSF. The DNA for the CDR3 is TGTGCCAGCAGCCAAGAGTTCTCTGGGGCCAACGTCCTGTCTTTC. The complete variable domain, with remaining parts taken from reference TRBV3-1 and TRBJ2-6, reads DTAVSQTPKYLVTQMGNDKSIKCEQNLGHDTMYWYKQDSKKFLKIMFSYNNKELIINETVPNRFSPKSPDKAHLNLHINSLELGDSAVYFCASSQEFSGANVLSFGAGSRLTVL.

The chain carries TRBV7-2 and TRBJ2-6; D unresolved. The CDR3 totals 17 residues. The V end lost 0 bases, the J end lost 0 bases, and 9 bases lay between the germline ends. The germline gives CDR1 SGHTA, CDR2 FQGNSA. The CDR3 protein is CASSLAARRSGANVLTF. For the CDR3, the DNA is TGTGCCAGCAGCTTAGCCGCCCGACGCTCTGGGGCCAACGTCCTGACTTTC.

The rearrangement joins TRBV2 to TRBJ2-3; D may be TRBD2 (5 bases). The length of the CDR3 is 13 residues. The V gene lost 8 bases and the J gene lost 5 bases, with 14 bases spanning the gap. The germline V gene has CDR1 SNHLY and CDR2 FYNNEI. The CDR3 loop reads CASSPRAGDTQYF. The CDR3 DNA reads TGTGCCAGCTCACCTAGGGCGGGAGATACGCAGTATTTT.

This clonotype has a handful of counts. This chain joins TRBV25-1 and TRBJ2-7, with D unclear. The CDR3 has 12 residues. V was shortened by 0 bases and J by 5 bases, with 5 bases between the two germline ends. Germline values: CDR1 MGHDK, CDR2 SYGVNS. The CDR3 region is CASSEYGNEQYF. CDR3 DNA sequence: TGTGCCAGCAGTGAATATGGGAACGAGCAGTACTTC.

This clonotype was observed at least ten times. This chain links TRBV27 with TRBJ2-2, with TRBD1 matching over 7 bases. In germline, CDR1 is MNHEY, CDR2 SMNVEV (reference sequence). The CDR3 has 15 amino acids. V lost 2 bases, J lost 5 bases, and 5 bases stayed unmatched. The CDR3 sequence: CASSLVGGGTGELFF. CDR3 nucleotides: TGTGCCAGCAGTTTAGTAGGGGGCGGAACCGGGGAGCTGTTTTTT.

This chain connects TRBV27 to TRBJ1-2; TRBD1 matches 10 bases. V gave up 4 bases and J gave up 5 bases; unmatched junction bases: 4. The CDR3 totals 14 residues. Per germline, CDR1 MNHEY and CDR2 SMNVEV (reference sequence). The CDR3 protein is CASSSAGQGYGYTF. The CDR3 bases are TGTGCCAGCAGTTCCGCGGGACAGGGGTATGGCTACACCTTC.

The sample holds many counts of this clonotype. The gene calls are TRBV20-1 and TRBJ2-7; 8 bases match TRBD2. This CDR3 is 12 amino acids long. Trimming at V came to 4 bases and at J to 5 bases, leaving 4 bases not matched to a gene. Germline V CDR1 and CDR2: DFQATT, SNEGSKA (reference sequence). CDR3 in DNA: TGCAGTGCTACGGGACTAGGTCACGAGCAGTACGTC. Translated: CSATGLGHEQYV.